The 11 T cell receptor beta chains reported below all come from one sample, sequenced in a study of T cells after posttransplantation cyclophosphamide. Assay used: immunoSEQ multiplex PCR; TCRdb lists only in-frame clones, some missing. The table has fewer than 1,500 clones, roughly four fifths seen once; the top ten hold less than 15%. The sample comprised memory CD8+ T cells sorted from blood. These receptors originate from a man aged 50 or older in good health, CMV-negative, and a related stem cell transplant donor.

The genes are TRBV7-9 and TRBJ2-7, with 7 nucleotides matching TRBD1. Germline trimming cut 4 bases from V and 8 bases from J; bases unmatched to any gene: 11. CDR1 SEHNR and CDR2 FQNEAQ come from the germline V gene (reference sequence). CDR3 length: 14 amino acids. The CDR3, as DNA: TGTGCCAGCAGCTCACAGGGGTTCCAGTACAAGCAGTACTTC. Its protein is CASSSQGFQYKQYF. Full variable domain (rest looked up from reference TRBV7-9 and TRBJ2-7): DTGVSQNPRHKITKRGQNVTFRCDPISEHNRLYWYRQTLGQGPEFLTYFQNEAQLEKSRLLSDRFSAERPKGSFSTLEIQRTEQGDSAMYLCASSSQGFQYKQYFGPGTRLTVT.

The CDR3 here is CASSFLTGKRGTDTQYF. DNA of the CDR3: TGTGCCAGCAGCTTCTTGACCGGGAAACGGGGGACAGATACGCAGTATTTT. The genes are TRBV13 and TRBJ2-3, with a tentative D call TRBD2 (6 bases). V gave up 3 bases and J gave up 3 bases, with 19 bases separating them. Germline assignment: CDR1 PRHDT and CDR2 FYEKMQ (reference sequence). The CDR3 contains 17 residues.

This clone is judged large. The chain has TRBV20-1 and TRBJ2-7; D ambiguous. V was cut by 0 bases and J by 4 bases, with 4 bases left in between. CDR3 size: 11 residues. Per the germline V gene, CDR1 is DFQATT and CDR2 is SNEGSKA (reference sequence). The CDR3 DNA is TGCAGTGCTAGAGAGAGGTACGAGCAGTACTTC. Translated: CSARERYEQYF.

This clone was observed a handful of times. The chain joins TRBV5-1 to TRBJ1-2; possible D gene TRBD1, 6 bases. The CDR3 consists of 14 residues. The ends were cut back, 4 bases at V and 3 bases at J, with 13 bases in the middle. The germline V gene encodes CDR1 SGHRS and CDR2 YFSETQ. The CDR3 DNA reads as TGCGCCAGCAGCCCCAGGGGTTTTTACTATGGCTACACCTTC. It translates to CASSPRGFYYGYTF.

The V and J genes are TRBV6-1 and TRBJ2-1; 10 nucleotides match TRBD2. With V trimmed by 1 base and J by 1 base, 1 base remained unmatched. Germline-derived CDR1 and CDR2 are MNHNS and SASEGT. The CDR3 extends over 16 amino acids. The CDR3 sequence: CASSEGAGGSYNEQFF. The CDR3 DNA is TGTGCCAGCAGTGAAGGAGCGGGAGGGTCCTACAATGAGCAGTTCTTC.

For this clone: One junction end does not reproduce the germline sequence, and a read error may be involved. This chain uses TRBV27 with TRBJ1-1, with a weak D call TRBD1 (6 bases). The germline gives CDR1 MNHEY, CDR2 SMNVEV (reference sequence). The CDR3 runs 15 residues. The CDR3 DNA reads as TGTGCCAGCAGTTTTGGGGGGGGGCTGGGCACTGAAGTTTTCTTT. Amino acid sequence: CASSFGGGLGTEVFF.

The rearrangement joins TRBV5-6 to TRBJ2-7; perhaps TRBD1 as D (6 bases). The CDR3 is made up of 11 amino acids. CDR1 is SGHDT and CDR2 is YYEEEE in the germline V gene. Trimming pared 2 bases from V and 6 bases from J, leaving 6 bases between. CDR3 protein: CASSLGGEQYF. The CDR3 region has the DNA TGTGCCAGCAGCTTAGGGGGCGAGCAGTACTTC.

The gene calls are TRBV27 and TRBJ1-2; no clear D. The CDR3 contains 16 residues. V lost 9 bases, J lost 7 bases, and 27 bases lay in between. Germline assignment: CDR1 MNHEY and CDR2 SMNVEV (reference sequence). The CDR3 here is CASAPALVEEGGGYTF. CDR3 coding DNA: TGTGCCAGTGCCCCCGCCTTGGTAGAGGAGGGAGGTGGCTACACCTTC.

V gene TRBV2 combines with J gene TRBJ2-1, with a possible D match to TRBD1 (5 bases). The CDR3 consists of 14 residues. V gave up 4 bases and J gave up 5 bases, with 12 bases separating them. The V gene's germline CDR1 is SNHLY and CDR2 FYNNEI. CDR3 sequence reads: CASSVRLTDNEQFF. CDR3 DNA sequence: TGTGCCAGCAGTGTAAGGCTGACAGACAATGAGCAGTTCTTC.

The sample holds one count of this clone. The same CDR3 arises from other DNA sequences in this sample as well. J is TRBJ1-1 and V is TRBV6-5, with D unclear. Germline V gene sequence: CDR1 MNHEY, CDR2 SVGAGI. Trimming took off 3 bases at V and 4 bases at J, with 9 bases between the two ends. The length of the CDR3 is 13 residues. The CDR3 loop is CASSYGRGTEAFF. CDR3 DNA: TGTGCCAGCAGTTATGGCCGGGGCACTGAAGCTTTCTTT.

The chain recombines TRBV4-1 with TRBJ2-3, with 7 bases lining up with TRBD2. The CDR3 extends over 15 amino acids. Per the germline V gene, CDR1 is MGHRA and CDR2 is YSYEKL. Trimming took 3 bases from V and 4 from J; bases not matched to a gene: 7. The CDR3 DNA reads TGCGCCAGCAGCCACTCTGGGGGGGAGGCAGATACGCAGTATTTT. Translation: CASSHSGGEADTQYF.